This T cell receptor beta chain was recovered during a study of long-term antiretroviral therapy in people with HIV. Germline V gene data show CDR1 as MNHEY and CDR2 as SVGAGI. The CDR3 is made up of 14 amino acids. With 6 bases removed from V and 7 bases from J, the gap between germline ends came to 13 bases. A v3.0 immunoSEQ assay was performed at survey level. Target depth was roughly 35,000-55,000 T-cell genomes per sample. Repertoires were generated with immunoSEQ multiplex PCR, while TCRdb's copy carries only in-frame clones and drops some. The data show 20,000 to 30,000 clones, 81% seen once. This rearrangement joins TRBV6-5 to TRBJ1-6; D is perhaps TRBD1 (5 bases). This sequence was found in a man aged 25 to 45 with HIV. The specimen comprised unsorted PBMCs, sampled 4.4 years after starting antiretroviral therapy. The CDR3 DNA sequence: TGTGCCAGCAGGCGGGACGGCGGGAATTCACCCCTCCACTTT. Its translation is CASRRDGGNSPLHF.